These 20 T cell receptor beta chains came from one sample sequenced in a study of Tregs in tolerant kidney transplant recipients. The protocol was immunoSEQ multiplex PCR, while the TCRdb copy is restricted to in-frame clones and leaves out a portion. The repertoire holds fewer than 65,000 clones, with 75% to 90% as singletons. Source: Tregs from blood, taken before the transplant. The receptors were sampled from a human donor who received a combined kidney and bone marrow transplant.

For this clone: This CDR3 is also generated by other DNA sequences in the sample. The chain has TRBV18 and TRBJ1-6; no reliable D call. Germline CDR1 is KGHSH and CDR2 is LQKENI. This CDR3 is 12 amino acids long. Trimming shortened V by 3 bases and J by 7 bases, and 4 bases separated the two germline ends. Here the CDR3 DNA reads TGTGCCAGCTCACCGCCCAATTCACCCCTCCACTTT. It codes for CASSPPNSPLHF.

The chain carries TRBV9 and TRBJ2-5; no firm D call. This CDR3 contains 12 residues. The germline CDR1 and CDR2 sequences are SGDLS and YYNGEE. The V and J ends lost 0 bases and 4 bases respectively, with 4 bases between them. CDR3 sequence: CASSVGGETQYF. The CDR3 DNA reads as TGTGCCAGCAGCGTAGGGGGAGAGACCCAGTACTTC.

This chain connects TRBV27 to TRBJ1-2; a possible D gene is TRBD1 (6 bases). Germline-derived CDR1 and CDR2 are MNHEY and SMNVEV (reference sequence). The CDR3 has 16 residues. V shed 5 bases and J shed 2 bases, with 18 bases lying between them. CDR3 region: CASSPWTAQDNYGYTF. CDR3 nucleotides: TGTGCCAGCAGTCCCTGGACAGCCCAGGACAACTATGGCTACACCTTC.

The V gene is TRBV5-5, the J gene TRBJ1-3; no clear D gene. Germline values: CDR1 SGHKS, CDR2 YYEKEE (reference sequence). The V end lost 0 bases, the J end lost 1 base, and 8 bases lay between the germline ends. This CDR3 comprises 15 residues. The CDR3 sequence: CASSLVAQSGNTIYF. CDR3 DNA sequence: TGTGCCAGCAGCTTGGTGGCGCAATCTGGAAACACCATATATTTT. Looking up the rest from reference TRBV5-5 and TRBJ1-3 gives the full variable domain: DAGVTQSPTHLIKTRGQQVTLRCSPISGHKSVSWYQQVLGQGPQFIFQYYEKEERGRGNFPDRFSARQFPNYSSELNVNALLLGDSALYLCASSLVAQSGNTIYFGEGSWLTVV.

This chain links TRBV6-5 with TRBJ2-2; 7 positions match TRBD1. The CDR3 has 14 amino acids. Germline lookup yields CDR1 MNHEY and CDR2 SVGAGI. V shed 11 bases, J shed 3 bases, and the junction held 9 bases outside the gene matches. CDR3 DNA: TGTGCCGTTGCCGGGACAGAGCACACCGGGGAGCTGTTTTTT. This codes for CAVAGTEHTGELFF.

The rearrangement links TRBV7-9 to TRBJ2-3, with 7 nucleotides matching TRBD2. Per the germline V gene, CDR1 is SEHNR and CDR2 is FQNEAQ (reference sequence). The CDR3 is made up of 16 amino acids. The trim removed 5 bases at V and 0 bases at J, leaving 8 bases unmatched. CDR3 sequence: CASSPGAGSSTDTQYF. DNA of the CDR3: TGTGCCAGCAGCCCCGGAGCGGGGTCTAGCACAGATACGCAGTATTTT.

This rearrangement joins TRBV30 to TRBJ2-1; TRBD1 matches at 8 bases. Unmatched junction bases numbered 7, after V lost 5 bases and J lost 4 bases. The germline V gene encodes CDR1 GTSNPN and CDR2 SVGIG (reference sequence). The CDR3 runs 14 residues. In DNA, the CDR3 is TGTGCCTGGTTGCTGGGACAGGTATACAATGAGCAGTTCTTC. The encoded protein is CAWLLGQVYNEQFF.

The V call is TRBV19, the J call TRBJ2-7, with 7 nucleotides matching TRBD2. The V segment lost 3 bases and the J segment 1 base; nucleotides outside the gene matches: 9. The CDR3 spans 16 residues. In germline, CDR1 is LNHDA, CDR2 SQIVND (reference sequence). DNA for the CDR3: TGTGCCAGTAGTATCAGCGGGGCTAGCGGATCCTACGAGCAGTACTTC. This gives the protein CASSISGASGSYEQYF.

The chain carries TRBV2 and TRBJ1-5, with a possible D match to TRBD1 (5 bases). V lost 10 bases and J 6 bases, leaving 22 bases between the germline ends. Germline lookup yields CDR1 SNHLY and CDR2 FYNNEI. This CDR3 comprises 15 residues. CDR3 in DNA: TGTGCCACCTCGATGGCGCAGGGAAGGACTCAGCCCCAGCATTTT. Its translation is CATSMAQGRTQPQHF. The whole variable domain, filled in from reference TRBV2 and TRBJ1-5, reads EPEVTQTPSHQVTQMGQEVILRCVPISNHLYFYWYRQILGQKVEFLVSFYNNEISEKSEIFDDQFSVERPDGSNFTLKIRSTKLEDSAMYFCATSMAQGRTQPQHFGDGTRLSIL.

The chain uses TRBV6-1 and TRBJ2-1; 8 bases are shared with TRBD1. Germline-derived CDR1 and CDR2 are MNHNS and SASEGT. With V trimmed by 6 bases and J by 6 bases, 1 base remained unmatched. This CDR3 is built from 12 residues. The CDR3 bases are TGTGCCAGCAGGGACAGGGTCAATGAGCAGTTCTTC. Amino acid sequence: CASRDRVNEQFF.

This clone was found a few times. V and J are TRBV28 and TRBJ1-4; D is uncertain. The CDR3 sequence is 11 residues long. V dropped 3 bases and J dropped 7 bases, with 3 bases sitting between them. Germline CDR1 is MDHEN and CDR2 is SYDVKM. CDR3 sequence (DNA): TGTGCCAGCAGTTTCCGTGAAAAACTGTTTTTT. It codes for CASSFREKLFF.

The chain links TRBV20-1 to TRBJ2-5; D perhaps matches TRBD1 (6 bases). The ends were cut back, 7 bases at V and 5 bases at J, with 11 bases in the middle. Germline values: CDR1 DFQATT, CDR2 SNEGSKA (reference sequence). This CDR3 contains 11 residues. The CDR3 sequence is CSGTGWETQYF. DNA of the CDR3: TGCAGTGGCACAGGGTGGGAGACCCAGTACTTC.

The chain links TRBV30 to TRBJ2-5; the D gene is possibly TRBD2 (6 bases). CDR3 length: 12 amino acids. Trimming pared 3 bases from V and 1 base from J, leaving 6 bases between. Germline assignment: CDR1 GTSNPN and CDR2 SVGIG (reference sequence). The CDR3 region is CAWRGGQETQYF. DNA of the CDR3: TGTGCCTGGAGGGGGGGCCAAGAGACCCAGTACTTC.

The chain has TRBV6-1 and TRBJ1-6, with D hard to call. From germline, CDR1 is MNHNS and CDR2 SASEGT. V lost 4 bases and J lost 9, with 16 bases in between. CDR3 length equals 15 residues. CDR3 sequence (DNA): TGTGCCAGCAGTGCGCAGCCGGGCGAGGGTTCACCCCTCCACTTT. Encoded protein: CASSAQPGEGSPLHF.

Comment on this clone: Other DNA sequences within the sample encode an identical CDR3. The chain links TRBV11-2 to TRBJ2-1; 10 bases agree with TRBD2. The germline V gene encodes CDR1 SGHAT and CDR2 FQNNGV. Unmatched junction bases numbered 8, after V lost 6 bases and J lost 3 bases. There are 16 residues in the CDR3. The CDR3 here is CASSLRGLANYNEQFF. CDR3 bases: TGTGCCAGCAGTTTACGGGGACTAGCGAACTACAATGAGCAGTTCTTC. The whole variable domain, remainder taken from reference TRBV11-2 and TRBJ2-1, is EAGVAQSPRYKIIEKRQSVAFWCNPISGHATLYWYQQILGQGPKLLIQFQNNGVVDDSQLPKDRFSAERLKGVDSTLKIQPAKLEDSAVYLCASSLRGLANYNEQFFGPGTRLTVL.

The V gene is TRBV28, the J gene TRBJ2-5, with D tentatively TRBD1 (5 bases). The DNA matches TRBJ2-7 better at its end, which makes the J call doubtful. The CDR3 runs 15 residues. Germline loops: CDR1 MDHEN, CDR2 SYDVKM. CDR3 coding DNA: TGTGCCAGCAGTTCAGGGCAGGGTAGTTCCTACGAGCAGTACTTC. This sequence encodes CASSSGQGSSYEQYF.

The J gene is TRBJ1-3, the V gene TRBV15; D is perhaps TRBD1 (6 bases). CDR1 and CDR2 from the germline V gene are LNHNV and YYDKDF (reference sequence). The CDR3 is 14 residues long. Trimming pared 2 bases from V and 3 bases from J, leaving 8 bases between. The CDR3 DNA is TGTGCCACCAGCAGACACAGGGATGGAAACACCATATATTTT. This translates into CATSRHRDGNTIYF.

This clone has only a few counts. V and J are TRBV21-1 and TRBJ2-5; the table's D call, TRBD2, was not checked against the DNA. TRBV21-1 is noted as a pseudogene. The CDR3 covers 14 residues. CDR3 nucleotides: TGTGCCAGCAGACCTAGCTTCTACCAAGAGACCCAGTACTTC. Protein product: CASRPSFYQETQYF.

The gene calls are TRBV5-8 and TRBJ1-4; tentatively, D is TRBD1 (6 bases). Germline V gene sequence: CDR1 SGHTS, CDR2 YDEGEE. Trimming took off 4 bases at V and 3 bases at J, with 10 bases between the two ends. The CDR3 contains 14 residues. The CDR3 sequence: CASSHRVANEKLFF. CDR3 bases: TGTGCCAGCAGCCACAGGGTGGCTAATGAAAAACTGTTTTTT.

The sample holds a few counts of this clone. This sequence joins TRBV12-2 and TRBJ1-5. TRBV12-2 is a pseudogene locus. CDR3 size: 23 residues. The CDR3 loop is CASRLAFCSMGEGHQPEGQPQHF. The CDR3, as DNA: TGTGCAAGTCGCTTAGCGTTTTGTAGCATGGGGGAGGGACACCAACCCGAGGGGCAGCCCCAGCATTTT.